The table lists the clone carrying this T cell receptor (beta chain) with a few counts. The use of a sample-barcoded 5' primer and a J-beta primer mix characterized a second PCR of about 7 to 12 cycles. TCRdb reprocessed the 5' RACE reads via MiXCR and lists one record per CDR3 protein. This table holds 800,000 to 1,300,000 distinct CDR3 sequences, about 25% found once. The CDR3 sequence is 15 residues long. The V gene lost 6 bases and the J gene lost 8 bases, with 22 bases spanning the gap. Germline CDR1 and CDR2: DFQATT and SNEGSKA (reference sequence). These data are taken from a study of blood T cells in healthy people across ages. The data also belong to a second study, concerning T cells of mothers and their children. From that second work: Sample barcodes and 2-4 random nucleotides came from the second PCR's M1S primer.

The V gene is TRBV20-1, the J gene TRBJ1-4; D unresolved. Sample: blood. This clonotype was sampled from a girl aged 2 to 9 in good health. For the CDR3, the DNA is TGCAGTGCCTATTATTCGACCGGAAAATCGGAAAAACTGTTTTTT. This codes for CSAYYSTGKSEKLFF.